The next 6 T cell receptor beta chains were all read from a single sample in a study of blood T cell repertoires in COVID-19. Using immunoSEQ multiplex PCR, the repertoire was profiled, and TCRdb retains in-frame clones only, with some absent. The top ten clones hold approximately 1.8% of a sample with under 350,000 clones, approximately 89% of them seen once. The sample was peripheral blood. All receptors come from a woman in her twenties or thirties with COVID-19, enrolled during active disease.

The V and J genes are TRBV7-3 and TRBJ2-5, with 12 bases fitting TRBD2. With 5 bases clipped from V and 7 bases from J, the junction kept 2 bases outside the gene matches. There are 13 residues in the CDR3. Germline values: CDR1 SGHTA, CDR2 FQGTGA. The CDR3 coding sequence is TGTGCCAGCAGCCAACTAGCGGGGGGGACCCAGTACTTC. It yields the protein CASSQLAGGTQYF.

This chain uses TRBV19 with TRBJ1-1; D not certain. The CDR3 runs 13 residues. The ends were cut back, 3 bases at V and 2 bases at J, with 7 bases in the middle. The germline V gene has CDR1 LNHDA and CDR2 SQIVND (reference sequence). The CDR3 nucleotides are TGTGCCAGTAGTATTTCCTTAAACACTGAAGCTTTCTTT. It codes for CASSISLNTEAFF.

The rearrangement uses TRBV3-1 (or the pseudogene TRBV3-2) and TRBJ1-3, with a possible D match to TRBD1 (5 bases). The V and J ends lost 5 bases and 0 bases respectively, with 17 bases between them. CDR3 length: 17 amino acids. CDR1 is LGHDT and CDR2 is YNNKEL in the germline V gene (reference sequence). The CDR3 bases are TGTGCCAGCAGCATTCCACAAGGACATCTCTCTGGAAACACCATATATTTT. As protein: CASSIPQGHLSGNTIYF.

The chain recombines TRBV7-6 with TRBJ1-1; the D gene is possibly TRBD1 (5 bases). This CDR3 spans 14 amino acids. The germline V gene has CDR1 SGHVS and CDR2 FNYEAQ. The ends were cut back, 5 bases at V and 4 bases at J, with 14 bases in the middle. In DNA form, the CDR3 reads TGTGCCAGCAGCCCTGGGGGGGGTGGCACTGAAGCTTTCTTT. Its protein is CASSPGGGGTEAFF.

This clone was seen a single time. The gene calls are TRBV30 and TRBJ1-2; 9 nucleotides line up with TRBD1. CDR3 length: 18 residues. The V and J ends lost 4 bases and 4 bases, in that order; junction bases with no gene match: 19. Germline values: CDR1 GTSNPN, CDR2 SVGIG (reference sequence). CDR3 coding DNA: TGTGCCTGGAACTCGGCTCCCCTCCTCCGGGACAGGGCCTATGGCTACACCTTC. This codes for CAWNSAPLLRDRAYGYTF.

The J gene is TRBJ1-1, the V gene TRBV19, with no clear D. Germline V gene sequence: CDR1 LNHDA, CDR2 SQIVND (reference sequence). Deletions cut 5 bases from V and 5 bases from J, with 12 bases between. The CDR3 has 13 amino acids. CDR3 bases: TGTGCCAGTAGTTGGTCCTCGGGAACTGAAGCTTTCTTT. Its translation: CASSWSSGTEAFF.